Listed below are T cell receptor beta chains from one sample, sequenced in a study of Ad26.COV2.S vaccination and SARS-CoV-2 variants. The protocol was immunoSEQ multiplex PCR, while the TCRdb copy is restricted to in-frame clones and leaves out a portion. The sample has 350,000 to 500,000 clones, about 90% seen once. Sequenced material: peripheral blood, taken in a trial of Ad26.COV2.S vaccine versus placebo. The receptor source for this set is a person between 18 and 60 years old who received the Ad26.COV2.S COVID-19 vaccine or a placebo. Both conserved end residues are part of each CDR3. D genes are given only for firm matches. Size tells how often a clone was seen (once, few, many) or the class of an expanded clone, and some rows leave it out.

D | J | size | V | CDR3 | DNA
TRBD1 | TRBJ2-1 | . | TRBV30 | CAWSPYRGRMEFF | TGTGCCTGGAGTCCGTACAGGGGGCGAATGGAGTTCTTC
TRBD1 | TRBJ1-5 | . | TRBV4-3 | CASSQGQGWNQPQHF | TGCGCCAGCAGCCAAGGACAGGGATGGAATCAGCCCCAGCATTTT
. | TRBJ1-4 | . | TRBV5-6 | CASSLRSEGIGTNEKLFF | TGTGCCAGCAGCTTGAGGTCCGAGGGGATCGGTACTAATGAAAAACTGTTTTTT
. | TRBJ2-2 | . | TRBV24-1 | CATSDWAGGELFF | TGTGCCACCAGTGATTGGGCCGGAGGGGAGCTGTTTTTT
TRBD2 | TRBJ2-3 | . | TRBV18 | CASSGRLAGGSRDTQYF | TGTGCCAGCTCAGGACGGCTAGCGGGAGGCTCTCGGGATACGCAGTATTTT
. | TRBJ2-7 | . | TRBV6-1 | CASSDRTDWYF | TGTGCCAGCAGTGACCGGACAGACTGGTACTTC
TRBD1 | TRBJ1-1 | . | TRBV2 | CASSATGGMAEAFF | TGTGCCAGCAGTGCGACAGGGGGCATGGCTGAAGCTTTCTTT
TRBD1 | TRBJ2-7 | . | TRBV10-3 | CAISDIGTGYEQYF | TGTGCCATCAGTGATATAGGGACAGGCTACGAGCAGTACTTC
TRBD1 | TRBJ1-5 | . | TRBV28 | CASSPGGDDQPQHF | TGTGCCAGCAGTCCAGGGGGCGATGATCAGCCCCAGCATTTT
. | TRBJ2-7 | once | TRBV15 | CATSRGLTIPDYEQYF | TGTGCCACCAGCAGAGGTTTGACAATCCCAGACTACGAGCAGTACTTC
. | TRBJ2-7 | . | TRBV6-5 | CASRDNRDYYEQYF | TGTGCCAGCAGGGACAACAGGGATTACTACGAGCAGTACTTC
TRBD2 | TRBJ2-5 | . | TRBV7-9 | CASSSYGTSGQETQYF | TGTGCCAGCAGCTCATACGGGACTAGCGGGCAAGAGACCCAGTACTTC
TRBD1 | TRBJ1-5 | . | TRBV19 | CASSSQGARGQPQHF | TGTGCCAGTAGTTCCCAGGGGGCGCGGGGTCAGCCCCAGCATTTT
. | TRBJ1-5 | . | TRBV18 | CASSPRTGSNQPQHF | TGTGCCAGCTCACCTCGGACGGGTAGCAATCAGCCCCAGCATTTT
TRBD2 | TRBJ2-3 | . | TRBV28 | CASSAAGGPADTQYF | TGTGCCAGCAGCGCAGCGGGAGGGCCCGCAGATACGCAGTATTTT
. | TRBJ2-2 | . | TRBV28 | CASSLVGGRVTGELFF | TGTGCCAGCAGTTTAGTTGGGGGAAGAGTAACCGGGGAGCTGTTTTTT
. | TRBJ2-1 | . | TRBV3-1/TRBV3-2 | CASSQEIARGNEQFF | TGTGCCAGCAGCCAAGAAATTGCCCGAGGCAATGAGCAGTTCTTC
. | TRBJ2-1 | once | TRBV27 | CASSSSLANEQFF | TGTGCCAGCAGTTCGTCGCTAGCAAATGAGCAGTTCTTC
TRBD1 | TRBJ2-7 | . | TRBV6-5 | CASSYRDRVYEQYF | TGTGCCAGCAGTTATAGGGACAGGGTCTACGAGCAGTACTTC
. | TRBJ2-7 | few | TRBV19 | CASSIGHGDYEQYF | TGTGCCAGTAGTATTGGGCACGGTGACTACGAGCAGTACTTC
. | TRBJ2-7 | . | TRBV3-1/TRBV3-2 | CASSQYSSYEQYF | TGTGCCAGCAGCCAATACAGCTCCTACGAGCAGTACTTC
. | TRBJ1-5 | . | TRBV27 | CASSLLGQYSNQPQHF | TGTGCCAGCAGTTTATTAGGACAGTATAGCAATCAGCCCCAGCATTTT
TRBD1 | TRBJ1-1 | . | TRBV4-2 | CASSQGQGDTEAFF | TGTGCCAGCAGCCAAGGACAGGGAGATACTGAAGCTTTCTTT
TRBD2 | TRBJ2-6 | . | TRBV15 | CATSIPRGSGSPGPGANVLTF | TGTGCCACCAGCATCCCTAGGGGTAGCGGGAGTCCTGGCCCTGGGGCCAACGTCCTGACTTTC
. | TRBJ2-5 | . | TRBV3-1/TRBV3-2 | CASSQEVAETQYF | TGTGCCAGCAGCCAAGAAGTAGCAGAGACCCAGTACTTC
. | TRBJ1-5 | . | TRBV11-1 | CASSFGGGVQPQHF | TGTGCCAGCAGCTTCGGGGGAGGGGTTCAGCCCCAGCATTTT
TRBD1 | TRBJ2-1 | . | TRBV29-1 | CSVEGQDRVTNEQFF | TGCAGCGTTGAAGGCCAGGACAGGGTTACTAATGAGCAGTTCTTC
TRBD2 | TRBJ2-3 | . | TRBV5-1 | CATSLAEPTDTQYF | TGCGCCACCTCTCTAGCGGAACCCACAGATACGCAGTATTTT
TRBD1 | TRBJ1-5 | . | TRBV15 | CATSRDHTGGAWPQHF | TGTGCCACCAGCAGAGACCATACAGGGGGCGCGTGGCCCCAGCATTTT
TRBD2 | TRBJ2-2 | once | TRBV14 | CASSQAAGVGTSGSRGTGELFF | TGTGCCAGCAGCCAAGCTGCCGGCGTGGGGACTAGCGGGAGCCGGGGCACCGGGGAGCTGTTTTTT
TRBD2 | TRBJ2-1 | . | TRBV11-2 | CASSALGQTGREQFF | TGTGCCAGCAGCGCCCTAGGGCAAACCGGGAGGGAGCAGTTCTTC
. | TRBJ2-1 | . | TRBV2 | CASSERGLDEQFF | TGTGCCAGCAGTGAGAGGGGCCTAGATGAGCAGTTCTTC
. | TRBJ1-1 | . | TRBV5-1 | CASSHLTGNTEAFF | TGCGCCAGCAGCCACTTGACAGGGAACACTGAAGCTTTCTTT
. | TRBJ2-6 | . | TRBV19 | CASSTEQGLAGANVLTF | TGTGCCAGTAGTACAGAACAGGGATTAGCAGGGGCCAACGTCCTGACTTTC
. | TRBJ1-5 | few | TRBV27 | CASSLGSANQPQHF | TGTGCCAGCAGTTTAGGGTCGGCCAATCAGCCCCAGCATTTT
TRBD1 | TRBJ2-6 | . | TRBV19 | CASSAAGTGSSGANVLTF | TGTGCCAGTAGTGCCGCCGGGACAGGGAGCTCTGGGGCCAACGTCCTGACTTTC
TRBD1 | TRBJ2-5 | . | TRBV19 | CASSMTGGEETQYF | TGTGCCAGTAGTATGACAGGGGGCGAAGAGACCCAGTACTTC
. | TRBJ1-4 | . | TRBV6-6 | CASSYRGGNEKLFF | TGTGCCAGCAGTTACAGAGGGGGAAATGAAAAACTGTTTTTT
. | TRBJ1-5 | . | TRBV12-3/TRBV12-4 | CASMGHPRAQHF | TGTGCCAGCATGGGCCACCCCAGAGCCCAGCATTTT
. | TRBJ2-1 | . | TRBV9 | CASSVGFGSYNEQFF | TGTGCCAGCAGCGTTGGATTCGGCTCCTACAATGAGCAGTTCTTC
. | TRBJ2-7 | . | TRBV7-9 | CASSHRGGHYEQYF | TGTGCCAGCAGCCACCGGGGAGGCCACTACGAGCAGTACTTC
. | TRBJ1-3 | . | TRBV11-2 | CASTSDISRGNTIYF | TGTGCCAGCACCTCGGACATAAGCAGGGGAAACACCATATATTTT
TRBD2 | TRBJ2-1 | . | TRBV11-2 | CASSLRGGRDYNEQFF | TGTGCCAGCAGCTTAAGAGGTGGGAGGGACTACAATGAGCAGTTCTTC
TRBD1 | TRBJ1-5 | . | TRBV28 | CASSFGQGYQPQHF | TGTGCCAGCAGTTTCGGACAGGGTTACCAGCCCCAGCATTTT
. | TRBJ2-5 | . | TRBV7-9 | CASSLPGLMETQYF | TGTGCCAGCAGCTTACCGGGTCTTATGGAGACCCAGTACTTC
. | TRBJ1-2 | . | TRBV4-1 | CASSQDTATNYGYTF | TGCGCCAGCAGCCAAGACACGGCCACTAACTATGGCTACACCTTC
TRBD2 | TRBJ2-3 | . | TRBV2 | CASNVAGPDTQYF | TGTGCCAGCAATGTAGCGGGGCCAGATACGCAGTATTTT
. | TRBJ2-1 | . | TRBV19 | CASSMWRENNEQFF | TGTGCCAGTAGTATGTGGCGGGAAAACAATGAGCAGTTCTTC
TRBD1 | TRBJ1-2 | . | TRBV9 | CASSGTGAYGYTF | TGTGCCAGCAGTGGGACAGGAGCCTATGGCTACACCTTC
. | TRBJ2-1 | . | TRBV7-3 | CASRGPGTIHNEQFF | TGTGCCAGCAGGGGACCCGGGACAATCCACAATGAGCAGTTCTTC
TRBD1 | TRBJ1-2 | many | TRBV7-9 | CASSFRQGDYGYTF | TGTGCCAGCAGCTTTAGACAGGGGGACTATGGCTACACCTTC
TRBD1 | TRBJ2-2 | once | TRBV11-2 | CASSRWTGGNTGELFF | TGTGCCAGCAGCCGCTGGACAGGGGGGAACACCGGGGAGCTGTTTTTT
. | TRBJ1-5 | . | TRBV27 | CASSMGIPQPQHF | TGTGCCAGCAGTATGGGGATTCCCCAGCCCCAGCATTTT
TRBD2 | TRBJ2-1 | . | TRBV5-4 | CASSLETSGGSHYNEQFF | TGTGCCAGCAGCTTGGAGACTAGCGGGGGATCCCATTACAATGAGCAGTTCTTC
. | TRBJ1-2 | . | TRBV21-1 | CASSKGGLRGVYTF | TGTGCCAGCAGCAAAGGGGGGCTAAGGGGCGTCTACACCTTC
TRBD2 | TRBJ2-1 | . | TRBV9 | CASSVARLAFNNEQFF | TGTGCCAGCAGCGTAGCTCGACTAGCGTTTAACAATGAGCAGTTCTTC
. | TRBJ1-1 | . | TRBV7-3 | CASKARTNTEAFF | TGTGCCAGCAAGGCCAGGACGAACACTGAAGCTTTCTTT
TRBD1 | TRBJ1-1 | . | TRBV6-6 | CAITGTGLSEAFF | TGTGCCATTACCGGGACAGGGCTCAGTGAAGCTTTCTTT
. | TRBJ1-1 | . | TRBV28 | CASMEGGIMNTEAFF | TGTGCCAGCATGGAGGGGGGTATTATGAACACTGAAGCTTTCTTT
TRBD1 | TRBJ1-1 | . | TRBV4-1 | CASSRGQGVNTEAFF | TGCGCCAGCAGCCGCGGACAGGGGGTGAACACTGAAGCTTTCTTT